This TCR beta chain comes out of a study of T cell repertoires in cytomegalovirus infection. Overall study: Public TCR beta signatures indicated both CMV infection and matching HLA type.

Study-wide findings and caveats: Individuals carrying CMV plus the relevant HLA were identified by cumulative frequency of public TCR beta families. Ex vivo, HLA-C-restricted CMV-specific TCR beta clonotypes prevailed over the rest of the response.

Concerning this clonotype itself: The antigen remains undetermined.

Each CDR3 protein is one row after TCRdb ran MiXCR on the reads. The sample records under 300,000 distinct CDR3 sequences, less than 25% being singletons. The germline V gene has CDR1 SGHVT and CDR2 SQSDAQ. This CDR3 is built from 14 residues. The V end lost 0 bases, the J end lost 13 bases, and 18 bases lay between the germline ends. This receptor was taken from a human donor in good health (CMV status not recorded). Some clones in this sample may be carry-over from other donors' samples. The sample here was cultured PBMCs, taken from culture after CMV antigen stimulation. This chain connects TRBV7-4 to TRBJ1-1; D unresolved. In nucleotides, the CDR3 is TGTGCCAGCAGCTTAGCGGCAGGACGGCCCGATGTTTTCTTT. Protein: CASSLAAGRPDVFF.